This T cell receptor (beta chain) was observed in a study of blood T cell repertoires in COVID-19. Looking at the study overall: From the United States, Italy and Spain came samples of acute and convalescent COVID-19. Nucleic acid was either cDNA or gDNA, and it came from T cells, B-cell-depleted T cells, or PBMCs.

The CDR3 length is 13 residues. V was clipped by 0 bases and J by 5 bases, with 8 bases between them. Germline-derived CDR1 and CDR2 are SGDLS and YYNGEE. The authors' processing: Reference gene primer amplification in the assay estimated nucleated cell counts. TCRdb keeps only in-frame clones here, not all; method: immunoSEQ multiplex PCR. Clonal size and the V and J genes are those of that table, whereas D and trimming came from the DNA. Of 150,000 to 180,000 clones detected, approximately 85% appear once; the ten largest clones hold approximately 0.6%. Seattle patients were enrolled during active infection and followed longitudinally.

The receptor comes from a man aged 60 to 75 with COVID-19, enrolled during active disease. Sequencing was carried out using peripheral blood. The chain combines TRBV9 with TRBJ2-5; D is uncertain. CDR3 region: CASSVEQWETQYF. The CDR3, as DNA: TGTGCCAGCAGCGTAGAACAGTGGGAGACCCAGTACTTC.